The present T cell receptor beta chain was sequenced within a study of blood T cell repertoires in COVID-19. Measured with immunoSEQ multiplex PCR; TCRdb has only the in-frame clones, and not every one. This table has roughly 330,000 clones, 87% appearing once. After removal of 11 bases from V and 0 bases from J, the junction contained 10 bases not matched to a gene. The CDR3 contains 14 residues. Germline lookup yields CDR1 MNHEY and CDR2 SMNVEV (reference sequence). The clonotype was recovered from a man aged 30 to 45 with COVID-19, enrolled during active disease. The chain carries TRBV27 and TRBJ2-7; 7 nucleotides match TRBD1. Sequenced sample: peripheral blood. CDR3 protein: CAGATGRSSYEQYF. CDR3 sequence (DNA): TGTGCCGGGGCGACAGGGCGTAGCTCCTACGAGCAGTACTTC.